This entry is about one T cell receptor (beta chain). TCRdb reanalysed the reads using MiXCR and keeps one entry per CDR3 protein. This repertoire shows fewer than 350,000 distinct CDR3 sequences, under 20% found once; its top ten account for more than 10%. This record belongs to a study of T cell repertoires in cytomegalovirus infection. CDR1 is SQVTM and CDR2 is ANQGSEA in the germline V gene. This CDR3 has 14 residues. V gave up 6 bases and J gave up 2 bases, with 13 bases separating them. The chain uses TRBV29-1 and TRBJ2-2; tentative D call: TRBD1 (6 bases). The sample was PBMCs. The source is a human donor in good health (CMV status not recorded). Some clones in this sample may be carry-over from other donors' samples. This CDR3 is CSVSGTRNTGELFF. The DNA for the CDR3 is TGCAGCGTCTCCGGGACAAGAAACACCGGGGAGCTGTTTTTT.